The clone carrying this T cell receptor beta chain was picked up many times. What it binds is not known. Then a second PCR, running roughly 7 to 11 cycles, was carried out with a sample-barcoded 5' primer and a J-beta primer mix. Each of the cDNA molecules was tagged by a template-switch adaptor with 12 random nucleotides. One entry per CDR3 protein results from TCRdb running MiXCR on the 5' RACE reads. Of around 870,000 distinct CDR3 sequences listed, roughly 26% are singletons. This record comes from a study of blood T cells in healthy people across ages. Findings and caveats of the study: Correlation between TCR beta diversity and naive T cell percentage was strong.

The length of the CDR3 is 16 residues. Trimming pared 5 bases from V and 0 bases from J, leaving 15 bases between. Donors were healthy Caucasian individuals from Russia aged roughly 6 to 95. Total RNA was extracted at no less than 5.5 micrograms per sample. Sequencing used blood. The chain uses TRBV12-3 or TRBV12-4 and TRBJ2-3; a weak D match, TRBD2 (6 bases). The clonotype was recovered from an elderly woman in good health. CDR3 DNA: TGTGCCAGCAGTAACCAGCTAGCGTCTAGCACAGATACGCAGTATTTT. Translated, it gives CASSNQLASSTDTQYF.